These T cell receptor beta chains were read from a single sample in a study of T cells in Graves' hyperthyroidism and ophthalmopathy. Each CDR3 protein gets one entry after TCRdb re-called the multiplex PCR reads with MiXCR. The data hold about 660,000 distinct CDR3 sequences, with 45% observed a single time. The sequencing sample was made of peripheral blood or thyroid tissue (not recorded which). These TCRs come from an adult man with Graves' disease, either hyperthyroidism or ophthalmopathy (not recorded which). CDR3s include the opening cysteine and the closing phenylalanine or tryptophan. A D gene is named only where the DNA matches it firmly. Clone size is shown for a subset of rows, as once, few, many or a class of expanded clone.

clone size: few
V gene: TRBV24-1
J gene: TRBJ2-2
D gene: .
CDR3 protein: CATSAPLGTRGSRSGTNTGELFF
CDR3 DNA: TGTGCCACCAGTGCCCCCCTCGGTACAAGGGGGTCGAGGAGCGGAACGAACACCGGGGAGCTGTTTTTT

clone size: .
V gene: TRBV10-3
J gene: TRBJ1-1
D gene: .
CDR3 protein: CAISERGITEAFF
CDR3 DNA: TGTGCCATCAGTGAGAGGGGAATAACTGAAGCTTTCTTT

clone size: .
V gene: TRBV15
J gene: TRBJ1-5
D gene: .
CDR3 protein: CATSRELRGEHQPQHF
CDR3 DNA: TGTGCCACCAGCAGAGAATTGCGGGGGGAACATCAGCCCCAGCATTTT

clone size: .
V gene: TRBV6-9
J gene: TRBJ1-4
D gene: .
CDR3 protein: CASSYGTLRNEKLFF
CDR3 DNA: TGTGCCAGCAGTTATGGGACACTCAGGAATGAAAAACTGTTTTTT

clone size: .
V gene: TRBV6-5
J gene: TRBJ1-5
D gene: TRBD1
CDR3 protein: CASSYGTGGSQPQHF
CDR3 DNA: TGTGCCAGCAGTTACGGGACAGGGGGGAGTCAGCCCCAGCATTTT

clone size: .
V gene: TRBV12-3/TRBV12-4
J gene: TRBJ1-4
D gene: .
CDR3 protein: CASSPDSGEKLFF
CDR3 DNA: TGTGCCAGCAGTCCCGACTCAGGGGAAAAACTGTTTTTT

clone size: .
V gene: TRBV7-2
J gene: TRBJ1-2
D gene: .
CDR3 protein: CASSTPENYGYTF
CDR3 DNA: TGTGCCAGCAGCACGCCGGAGAACTATGGCTACACCTTC

clone size: .
V gene: TRBV7-9
J gene: TRBJ1-1
D gene: .
CDR3 protein: CASSPPTPNTEAFF
CDR3 DNA: TGTGCCAGCAGCCCACCAACCCCGAACACTGAAGCTTTCTTT

clone size: few
V gene: TRBV7-2
J gene: TRBJ1-5
D gene: TRBD1
CDR3 protein: CASSYGTVSNQPQHF
CDR3 DNA: TGTGCCAGCAGCTACGGGACAGTTAGCAATCAGCCCCAGCATTTT

clone size: many
V gene: TRBV7-2
J gene: TRBJ1-6
D gene: .
CDR3 protein: CASSLSVQNSPLHF
CDR3 DNA: TGTGCCAGCAGCTTGTCCGTCCAGAATTCACCCCTCCACTTT

clone size: few
V gene: TRBV19
J gene: TRBJ2-5
D gene: .
CDR3 protein: CASSMGPAGRETQYF
CDR3 DNA: TGTGCCAGTAGTATGGGCCCCGCGGGACGAGAGACCCAGTACTTC

clone size: .
V gene: TRBV7-2
J gene: TRBJ2-7
D gene: .
CDR3 protein: CASSLDQGNTYEQYF
CDR3 DNA: TGTGCCAGCAGCTTAGATCAGGGGAACACCTACGAGCAGTACTTC

clone size: .
V gene: TRBV7-2
J gene: TRBJ2-2
D gene: .
CDR3 protein: CASSLQPANTGELFF
CDR3 DNA: TGTGCCAGCAGCTTACAGCCGGCCAACACCGGGGAGCTGTTTTTT

clone size: .
V gene: TRBV7-2
J gene: TRBJ1-1
D gene: TRBD1
CDR3 protein: CASSLALQGAPTEAFF
CDR3 DNA: TGTGCCAGCAGCTTAGCGCTTCAGGGGGCGCCGACTGAAGCTTTCTTT